The rows below give T cell receptor beta chains drawn from one sample of a study of blood T cell repertoires in COVID-19. The table came from immunoSEQ multiplex PCR; TCRdb's copy has only in-frame clones and leaves some out. The sample has over 300,000 clones; 86% are singletons. Source material: peripheral blood. The receptors originated from a woman aged 45-60 years with acute or convalescent COVID-19. CDR3s include the opening cysteine and the closing phenylalanine or tryptophan. Fields, in order: V gene, CDR3 protein.

TRBV30,CACSRGTPLGYGYTF
TRBV7-9,CGTGGFSAEKLFF
TRBV19,CASSIGAGGGRQYF
TRBV9,CASSARAGGYTF
TRBV9,CASSASGGSYEQYF
TRBV6-2/TRBV6-3,CASSYRGALYGYTF
TRBV3-1/TRBV3-2,CASSAPGQGISGANVLTF
TRBV6-1,CASSEARAGGPLDTQYF
TRBV5-1,CASSLGGQNRNEQFF
TRBV6-5,CASIAGIGELFF
TRBV5-4,CASSLDVSGTEAFF
TRBV5-1,CASSLTQAYEQYF
TRBV25-1,CASSGLGGQNTEAFF
TRBV7-9,CASSSQNVQDRNEQYF
TRBV30,CAWSRTAYTGELFF
TRBV11-2,CASSLFRVWDTEAFF
TRBV4-2,CASSQVTNPYEQYF
TRBV10-3,CAISGNSNQPQHF
TRBV2,CASSEFGGYNQPQHF
TRBV9,CASSVVQSNTEAFF
TRBV28,CASSLFGQPYEQFF
TRBV18,CASSPGLDYYEQYF
TRBV7-2,CASSALGGRETQYF
TRBV19,CASIKGVGGNQPQHF
TRBV9,CASSVGLELNEQFF
TRBV10-3,CAALAGNYNEQFF
TRBV27,CASSPLSRQGAYGYTF
TRBV4-3,CASSQRDSLAATEAFF
TRBV27,CASSFSSYNEQFF
TRBV27,CASSFQGDHNYGYTF
TRBV12-3/TRBV12-4,CASSSVRGRIGF
TRBV28,CASRKPGQGARYEQYF
TRBV5-1,CASGGRQYEQYF
TRBV4-1,CASSHLLGQGINEQFF
TRBV28,CASSLPTSGAKVSYEQYF
TRBV28,CASSRGQGDMNTEAFF
TRBV2,CASSEGGRMGYTF
TRBV28,CASSRTSGYNEQFF
TRBV11-2,CASSSQGSSTDTQYF
TRBV7-8,CASSEIQGIIYNEQFF
TRBV9,CASSVFPDQETQYF
TRBV2,CAGRSGSLDTQYF
TRBV4-3,CASSQGSGERPGELFF
TRBV18,CASSLGQYREQYF
TRBV5-1,CASSLGVNTEAFF
TRBV20-1,CSARPLYGYTF
TRBV28,CASSWITGREEKLFF
TRBV30,CAWSVGGSYEQYF
TRBV6-5,CASSYSEAGRVNEQFF
TRBV2,CASSEGPSGRAGDTQYF
TRBV28,CASGTSGRSGQETQYF
TRBV3-1/TRBV3-2,CASSQFAGDGYTF
TRBV7-9,CASSLKGEGAEAFF
TRBV2,CASSAQAGGQPQHF
TRBV9,CASSVWRLAGVNEQFF